This TCR beta chain came from a study of cytomegalovirus exposure and HLA in healthy donors (dated by TCRdb to 2016 to 2017). Study-level background: In an earlier analysis of some 610 of the donors, about 270 Gb of sequence data and some 120 million unique TCR beta sequences from some 170 million T cells were reported. An early release that covered approximately 600 HLA-typed donors contained about 300 gigabases of sequencing data and 75 million to 100 million unique TCR sequences. Of the roughly 410 genotyped donors, more than 75% were placed in the genetic ancestry cluster associated with self-reported Caucasian donors. The study aimed to test whether cataloging public T cell receptors could reveal signatures of past pathogen exposure. Using immunosequencing, the study profiled T cell repertoires from 666 subjects and related those repertoires to cytomegalovirus serostatus. In addition to the first cohort of 666 subjects, a separate validation cohort of 120 different subjects was used. To predict cytomegalovirus infection status, the study combined high-throughput TCR immunosequencing, statistical association of individual TCRs with disease status, and machine learning. A later analysis re-examined previously published TCR beta repertoires from more than 550 donors and added high-resolution HLA genotyping to investigate patterns of TCR occurrence. Rather than using new phenotypic data, the later analysis identified candidate immune exposures from TCR beta sequences and from how often those sequences occurred across donors. In an earlier analysis of more than 550 of the donors, high-throughput TCR beta sequencing was used to judge whether each TCR beta V gene segment behaved as functional or pseudogenic. Donor age, sex, ethnicity and CMV serostatus were compiled together with the repertoire data. In a later genetic analysis, genome-wide SNP genotypes for 398 of the 666 donors were used, and that subset was treated as a discovery cohort. Every repertoire in the discovery cohort had been generated on one and the same sequencing platform. HLA typing included class I and class II loci at four-digit resolution. Typing coverage varied by locus: about 620-630 donors for A, B, C, DRB1 and DQB1; roughly 560 for DQA1; around 610 for DPA1; roughly 450 for DPB1. Roughly 5 DR-DQ haplotypes were handled as single units for association and clustering, since linkage in the cohort was strong. Among about 410 genotyped donors of the cohort, an average of about 220,000 unique TCR beta nucleotide sequences was sequenced per donor, of which 15% to 20% were non-productive.

Preparation of the library involved the immunoSEQ multiplex PCR assay. For the multiplex PCR, a mixture combining 60 forward primers for TCR Vbeta segments and 13 reverse primers for TCR Jbeta segments was used. The CDR3 region of rearranged TCR beta genes was amplified from genomic DNA by a multiplex PCR assay. The Illumina HiSeq System was used to sequence the amplified TCR beta libraries as 87-base-pair reads. The authors' analysis ran thus. A later analysis tallied around 80 million unique TCR beta chains across the approximately 670 repertoires, and about 12 million of those chains were shared by two or more donors. Raw reads were error-corrected and collapsed into unique sequences with a nearest-neighbor algorithm that merged closely related sequences to remove PCR and sequencing errors. Alignment of CDR3 sequences to IMGT reference sequences was used to assign V, D and J gene segments. For a sequence to be retained, at least a six-nucleotide match to both a V gene segment and a J gene segment was required. A rearrangement was called productive if the CDR3 had no stop codons and remained in frame with V and J, and every other rearrangement was called non-productive. CDR3 was defined according to IMGT convention as the region running from the second conserved V-encoded cysteine to the conserved J-encoded phenylalanine. The earlier analysis of roughly 590 of the donors excluded sequences that lacked an unambiguous match to a single V gene segment. In an earlier analysis of some 590 of the donors, a V segment was called functional when productive rearrangements were above 56.7%, and segregating when the standard deviation between donors exceeded 5%. A statistical classification framework was built for diagnosing cytomegalovirus status from the catalog of TCR beta chain sequences. V and J gene assignment, in a later analysis, came from comparing TCR nucleotide sequences with IMGT/GENE-DB human TR gene sequences. In a later analysis, CDR3 sequences and most-parsimonious VDJ recombination scenarios were assigned using the TCRdist pipeline. In a later analysis, each TCR beta chain was defined by its CDR3 amino acid sequence together with its V-gene family, and reads without a unique V-gene family were excluded. As a way to deal with suspected cross-contamination and a sequencing artifact, a later analysis dropped 640 or so nucleotide sequences that were highly shared and had low generation probability. In a later analysis, a clonal expansion index for each public chain was calculated from normalized within-repertoire ranks of inferred template counts. In a later analysis, generation probabilities were computed using a VDJ recombination model fitted to out-of-frame rearrangements, and the results were checked against IGoR. In a later analysis, hypergeometric tests were used to score TCR-TCR, TCR-HLA and TCR-CMV co-occurrence, with a repertoire-size bias correction applied to TCR pairs. A later analysis estimated false discovery rates by permuting HLA or CMV assignments 20 times. A later analysis grouped co-occurring TCRs with DBSCAN, adding TCRdist sequence similarity when clustering within HLA-allele-positive subsets. Co-occurrence clustering excluded repertoires with fewer than 30,000 or more than 120,000 public chains, plus five with anomalous nucleotide sharing. TCRdb obtained this table from immuneACCESS and retained in-frame rearrangements with V and J assigned. These tables miss some clones; where compared with another copy, unresolved V genes account for less than half of the shortfall, and the remainder is unexplained. The V and J calls and clone size are taken from that table; D and trimming were inferred from the DNA. Across this sample there are roughly 86,000 clones, with under 85% seen only once. The ten largest clonotypes hold approximately 7% of the sample.

General study outcomes and caveats: An association between a missense DCLRE1C variant and V-gene and J-gene trimming of TCR beta chains was found in a later genetic analysis and replicated in an independent cohort. Because counts were too low, some 17 rarely observed V segments, including chromosome 9 orphons, were excluded from the earlier analysis of 500 to 700 of the donors. According to the authors, the approach could potentially be generalized to other disease states and immunological phenotypes. When HLA alleles, especially DR and DQ, strongly co-occurred, TCR associations were difficult to assign to individual alleles. According to a later analysis, most CMV-associated TCR beta chains appeared to be HLA-restricted, and the HLA associations seemed to be driven largely by CMV exposure. In a later analysis, some 18,000 TCR beta sequences were associated with specific HLA alleles at a false discovery rate of 0.05. Only TCR beta chains were sequenced in this cohort, and the absence of alpha or paired-chain data limited detectable features. Linkage disequilibrium might explain the correlated functional status among segregating V segments, but an unknown experimental factor could not be ruled out. CMV serostatus was the only immune exposure information available for the cohort. In a later analysis, TCR association rates were found to vary across HLA loci, with the most associated TCRs seen for DRB1 alleles and the fewest for HLA-C alleles. Cytomegalovirus status was reported to be diagnosed by the classifier with high specificity and sensitivity in both the original and validation cohorts. A further reported finding was that TCR beta sequences accurately predicted the HLA-A and HLA-B alleles for most subjects in the first cohort. In a later analysis, several top co-occurrence clusters were reported to appear linked to parvovirus B19, influenza, CMV and Epstein-Barr virus. Three of the identified cytomegalovirus-associated TCR beta chains were confirmed in vitro to be specific for cytomegalovirus antigens. Because HLA typing was unavailable for some donors at each locus, only the typed subset was used in association tests. A cluster of highly shared sequence variants was judged likely to be a technical artifact of the sequencing pipeline. Compared with equally common non-associated chains, HLA-associated TCR beta chains in a later analysis were more clonally expanded and had lower generation probabilities. Because the 87-base-pair reads could not distinguish some IMGT-functional V segments, including TRBV6-2 and TRBV6-3, those segments were excluded. The study listed approximately 160 TCR beta chains as associated with cytomegalovirus. Most TCR sequences were observed very rarely across donors, whereas some public TCRs were present in many individuals. In an earlier analysis of 450 to 750 of the donors, most TCR beta V segments appeared in productive rearrangements about 87% or about 30% of the time, broadly matching IMGT annotations. Compared with the approximately 720-donor mean, donors in an Asian-associated ancestry cluster had fewer N-insertions in productive TCRs, according to a later genetic analysis. Roughly uniform sequencing depth across donors was assumed in presence/absence analyses, although this assumption may not hold.

The cohort consisted of approximately 670 healthy bone marrow donors. At the time of sampling, all cohort members were nominally healthy, though unrecorded immune exposures were likely present. The donor tested CMV seropositive, placing the donor among the approximately 290 seropositive members of the cohort. A peripheral blood sample was collected from each donor, and TCR beta sequencing was performed on peripheral blood mononuclear cells. The Qiagen DNeasy Blood Extraction Kit was used to extract genomic DNA from the blood cell samples. To note about this clone: It has no known antigen specificity. No much larger clonotype is one base removed from it; base qualities were not supplied.

The V and J ends are trimmed by 7 bases and 1 base, leaving 16 bases between them. CDR1 and CDR2, looked up from the germline V gene, are SGDLS and YYNGEE. The CDR3 goes from the cysteine to the phenylalanine over 15 residues. The sequence is cut down to CDR3 DNA, 45 bases in frame from base 1. This sequence was found in a man aged 50 to 60 in good health and CMV-seropositive. Here the chain combines TRBV9 and TRBJ2-3, with TRBD2 tentatively as D gene (6 bases match). The sequenced sample was PBMCs. At the DNA level, the sequence is TGTGCCAGCGCCGAACTAGCCTCTGGCACAGATACGCAGTATTTT. Its protein is CASAELASGTDTQYF.